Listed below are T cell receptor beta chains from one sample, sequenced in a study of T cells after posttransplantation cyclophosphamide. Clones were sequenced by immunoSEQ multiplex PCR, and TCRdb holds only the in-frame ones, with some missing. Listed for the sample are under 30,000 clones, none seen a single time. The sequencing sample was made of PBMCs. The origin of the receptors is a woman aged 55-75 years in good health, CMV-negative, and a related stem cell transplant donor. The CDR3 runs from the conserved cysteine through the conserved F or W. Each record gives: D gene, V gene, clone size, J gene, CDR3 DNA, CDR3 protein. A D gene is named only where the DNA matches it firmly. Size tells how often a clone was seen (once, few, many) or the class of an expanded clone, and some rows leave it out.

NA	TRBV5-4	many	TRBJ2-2	TGTGCCAGCAGCTTTGACTGGGGGGAGCTGTTTTTT	CASSFDWGELFF
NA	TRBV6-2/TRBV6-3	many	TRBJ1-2	TGTGCCAGCAGTTACGAGGCAGGCCGGCACTATGGCTACACCTTC	CASSYEAGRHYGYTF
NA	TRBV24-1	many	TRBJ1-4	TGTGCCACCAGGGGTGGTGAGGGTGAAAAACTGTTTTTT	CATRGGEGEKLFF
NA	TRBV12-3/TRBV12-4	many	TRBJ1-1	TGTGCCAGCAGTCGGAACACTGAAGCTTTCTTT	CASSRNTEAFF
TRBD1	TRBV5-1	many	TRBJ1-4	TGCGCCAGCAGCTGGGGACAGGGTGGTGAAAAACTGTTTTTT	CASSWGQGGEKLFF
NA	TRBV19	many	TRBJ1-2	TGTGCCAGTAGTATGGCAGGGAACTATGGCTACACCTTC	CASSMAGNYGYTF
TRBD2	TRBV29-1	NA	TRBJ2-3	TGCAGCGCCGACGGGGGGGGAGGCACAGATACGCAGTATTTT	CSADGGGGTDTQYF
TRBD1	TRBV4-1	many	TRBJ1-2	TGCGCCAGCAGCTTAGACAGGGCTACCTATGGCTACACCTTC	CASSLDRATYGYTF
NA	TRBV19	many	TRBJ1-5	TGTGCCAGTAAGAACAGCCATTATCAGCCCCAGCATTTT	CASKNSHYQPQHF
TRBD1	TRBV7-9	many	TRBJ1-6	TGTGCCAGCAGTTCTAACAGGGGGACTTATAATTCACCCCTCCACTTT	CASSSNRGTYNSPLHF
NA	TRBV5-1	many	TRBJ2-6	TGCGCCAGCAGCTTGGAAGGACTAAAGAGGGCCAACGTCCTGACTTTC	CASSLEGLKRANVLTF
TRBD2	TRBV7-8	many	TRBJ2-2	TGTGCCAGCAGCTTAGTGGGAGCGGGGGGTTTCGGGGAGCTGTTTTTT	CASSLVGAGGFGELFF
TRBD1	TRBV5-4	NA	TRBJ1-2	TGTGCCAGCAGCTCTAGGACAGGCAACTATGGCTACACCTTC	CASSSRTGNYGYTF
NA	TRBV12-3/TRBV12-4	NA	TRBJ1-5	TGTGCCAGCACCGATGGGCACGAACGGCCGCCCCAGCATTTT	CASTDGHERPPQHF
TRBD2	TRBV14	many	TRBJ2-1	TGTGCCAGCGGGATAGCGGGAGGCAATGAGCAGTTCTTC	CASGIAGGNEQFF
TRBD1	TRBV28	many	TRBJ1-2	TGTGCCAGCAGGCGACCGGGACAGTTCTATGGCTACACCTTC	CASRRPGQFYGYTF
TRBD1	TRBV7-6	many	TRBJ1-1	TGTGCCAGCAGCTTAGGTTTCGTGGGACAGGGCTCTGTTGCGAACACTGAAGCTTTCTTT	CASSLGFVGQGSVANTEAFF
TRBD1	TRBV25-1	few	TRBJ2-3	TGTGCCAGCAGGGCCCACAGGGGCCTAACAGATACGCAGTATTTT	CASRAHRGLTDTQYF
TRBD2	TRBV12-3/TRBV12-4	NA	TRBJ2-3	TGTGCCAGCAGTTTCGCGGGAGTCGGGACAGATACGCAGTATTTT	CASSFAGVGTDTQYF
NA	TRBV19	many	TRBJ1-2	TGTGCCAGTAGTATCGGAGGGCCACAGGCCTATGGCTACACCTTC	CASSIGGPQAYGYTF
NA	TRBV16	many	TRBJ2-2	TGTGCCAGCAGCCAACTGTCCGGCACCGGGGAGCTGTTTTTT	CASSQLSGTGELFF
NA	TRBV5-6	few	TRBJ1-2	TGTGCCAGCAGCCGAACAGGGCCGATTAACTATGGCTACACCTTC	CASSRTGPINYGYTF
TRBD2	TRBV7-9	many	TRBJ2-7	TGTGCCAGCAGCTTCTCGGCGGGAGGGTCCTACGAGCAGTACTTC	CASSFSAGGSYEQYF